This T cell receptor beta chain was identified in a study of cytomegalovirus exposure and HLA in healthy donors. About this clone: Its antigen is as yet unknown.

PCR amplification relied on 60 Vbeta primers (plus 13 Jbeta primers). Data came from immunoSEQ multiplex PCR; TCRdb stores just in-frame clones and leaves some out. The table records 60,000 to 85,000 clones, roughly 82% of them present only once. Study-wide results and limits: There were reportedly fewer N-insertions in an Asian-associated ancestry cluster than the approximately 670-donor mean, in a later analysis. In a later analysis, V- and J-gene trimming of beta chains associated with a DCLRE1C missense variant, replicated independently. In a later analysis, specific HLA alleles were associated with 15,000 or so TCR beta sequences at a 0.05 false discovery rate. Other equally common chains were less clonally expanded than HLA-associated TCR beta chains, a later analysis showed.

The germline V gene encodes CDR1 SEHNR and CDR2 FQNEAQ (reference sequence). This CDR3 spans 15 amino acids. The J segment lost 4 bases and the V segment lost 4 bases, leaving 4 bases of the junction unmatched. This chain connects TRBV7-9 to TRBJ2-5; 12 bases line up with TRBD1. The receptor's source is a male donor in good health and CMV-seropositive. The sequenced material came from PBMCs. As DNA, the CDR3 is TGTGCCAGCAGCTCCGGGACAGGGGGCCTAGAGACCCAGTACTTC. Its protein product is CASSSGTGGLETQYF.